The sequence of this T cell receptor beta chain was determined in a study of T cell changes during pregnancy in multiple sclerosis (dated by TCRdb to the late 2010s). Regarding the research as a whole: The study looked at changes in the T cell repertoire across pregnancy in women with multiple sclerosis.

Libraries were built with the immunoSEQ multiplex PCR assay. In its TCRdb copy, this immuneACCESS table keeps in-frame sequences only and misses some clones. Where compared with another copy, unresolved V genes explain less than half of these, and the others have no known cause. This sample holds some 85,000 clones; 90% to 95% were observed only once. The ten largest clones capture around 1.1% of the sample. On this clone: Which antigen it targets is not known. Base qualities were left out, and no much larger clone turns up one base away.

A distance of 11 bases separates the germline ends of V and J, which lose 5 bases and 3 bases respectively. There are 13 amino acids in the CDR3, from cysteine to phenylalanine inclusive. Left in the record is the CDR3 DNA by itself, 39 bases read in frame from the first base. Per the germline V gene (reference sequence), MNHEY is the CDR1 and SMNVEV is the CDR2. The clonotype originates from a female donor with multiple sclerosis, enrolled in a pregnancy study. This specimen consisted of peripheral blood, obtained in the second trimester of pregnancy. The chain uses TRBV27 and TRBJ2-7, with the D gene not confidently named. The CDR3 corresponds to CASSIASLYEQYF. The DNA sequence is TGTGCCAGCAGTATCGCTAGTCTCTACGAGCAGTACTTC.